These 5 T cell receptor beta chains were sequenced from one sample in a study of blood T cell repertoires in COVID-19. Sequencing used immunoSEQ multiplex PCR; TCRdb keeps in-frame clones, though not all of them. The table includes tens of thousands of clones, around 83% detected once. Sequencing was performed on peripheral blood. These receptors all come from a human donor in a cohort sampled during active COVID-19.

This clone was counted between two and nine times. The chain joins TRBV2 to TRBJ1-5; no clear D. V lost 0 bases and J lost 4, with 7 bases in between. The CDR3 spans 14 residues. Per the germline V gene, CDR1 is SNHLY and CDR2 is FYNNEI. DNA of the CDR3: TGTGCCAGCAGTGAAGCGGCGGCAAATCAGCCCCAGCATTTT. Its translation: CASSEAAANQPQHF. Together with reference TRBV2 and TRBJ1-5, the CDR3 gives the full variable domain: EPEVTQTPSHQVTQMGQEVILRCVPISNHLYFYWYRQILGQKVEFLVSFYNNEISEKSEIFDDQFSVERPDGSNFTLKIRSTKLEDSAMYFCASSEAAANQPQHFGDGTRLSIL.

This sequence joins TRBV6-5 and TRBJ2-7; 7 bases align to TRBD2. V dropped 7 bases and J dropped 6; count of bases not matched to a gene: 12. The CDR3 contains 14 residues. Germline CDR1 is MNHEY and CDR2 is SVGAGI. CDR3 amino acids: CASTKDIQRGEQYF. CDR3 coding DNA: TGTGCCAGCACTAAGGACATCCAGCGGGGCGAGCAGTACTTC.

The V and J genes are TRBV4-1 and TRBJ2-2; D might be TRBD2 (6 bases). The CDR3 totals 11 residues. The V end lost 6 bases, the J end lost 7 bases, and 6 bases lay between the germline ends. From germline, CDR1 is MGHRA and CDR2 YSYEKL. In DNA form, the CDR3 reads TGCGCCAGCAGGGGGGGCGGGGAGCTGTTTTTT. It encodes CASRGGGELFF.

The chain's CDR3 is CASSAGQGVSYEQYF. DNA of the CDR3: TGTGCCAGCAGCGCCGGACAGGGAGTTTCCTACGAGCAGTACTTC. The J gene is TRBJ2-7, the V gene TRBV7-9; TRBD1 matches 8 bases. The CDR3 extends over 15 amino acids. In germline, CDR1 is SEHNR, CDR2 FQNEAQ (reference sequence). Losses at the gene ends were 5 bases for V and 1 base for J; bases not matched to a gene: 7.

V usage is TRBV7-8 and J usage is TRBJ2-2; D gene uncertain. The germline CDR1 and CDR2 sequences are SGHVS and FQNEAQ. The CDR3 spans 14 residues. Trimming cost V 0 bases and J 2 bases, with 4 bases left between them. The CDR3 is CASSLALNTGELFF. The CDR3 DNA is TGTGCCAGCAGCTTAGCCCTAAACACCGGGGAGCTGTTTTTT.